This T cell receptor beta chain was profiled in a study of cytomegalovirus exposure and HLA in healthy donors. Both 60 Vbeta primers and 13 Jbeta primers went into the PCR. Measured with immunoSEQ multiplex PCR; TCRdb has only the in-frame clones, and not every one. This sample has under 100,000 clones, with roughly 80% found just once. This clonotype was obtained from a man aged 35-49 years in good health and CMV-seronegative. The specimen sequenced was PBMCs.

CDR3 in DNA: TGTGCCAGCAGCTTTACCCCTCAAGGGGCCGGGGAGCTGTTTTTT. Protein sequence: CASSFTPQGAGELFF. This chain connects TRBV5-8 to TRBJ2-2, with D perhaps matching TRBD1 (5 bases). Trimming removed 2 bases from V and 6 bases from J, with 14 bases in between. Germline assignment: CDR1 SGHTS and CDR2 YDEGEE. The CDR3 is 15 residues long.